One sample yielded the 28 T cell receptor beta chains listed below, sequenced in a study of blood T cell repertoires in COVID-19 (dated by TCRdb to about 2020). The library was built by means of the immunoSEQ multiplex PCR assay. TCRdb re-hosts the immuneACCESS table, in-frame sequences only. Its copies lack some clones; in the studies checked, an unresolved V gene accounts for under half of them, and the cause for the rest is not known. The table for this sample lists fewer than 110,000 clones; 70% to 90% of them were counted only once. The leading ten clones occupy approximately 3.5% of the sample. The sequencing input was peripheral blood. The receptors here all came from a human donor in a cohort sampled during active COVID-19.

The CDR3 bases are TGCAGTGCTAGTATGCAGGACAGGAGCTCCTACGAGCAGTACTTC. This encodes CSASMQDRSSYEQYF. The chain links TRBV20-1 to TRBJ2-7; TRBD1 matches at 7 bases. The CDR3 sequence is 15 residues long. With V trimmed by 3 bases and J by 0 bases, 8 bases remained unmatched. CDR1 DFQATT and CDR2 SNEGSKA come from the germline V gene (reference sequence).

V is TRBV6-5 and J is TRBJ2-3; TRBD1 aligns across 7 bases. Germline values: CDR1 MNHEY, CDR2 SVGAGI. With 2 bases clipped from V and 8 bases from J, the junction kept 4 bases outside the gene matches. The CDR3 totals 13 residues. CDR3 sequence: CASSYSPGGTQYF. The CDR3 nucleotides are TGTGCCAGCAGTTACAGTCCAGGGGGTACGCAGTATTTT.

This clone has a single count. The chain joins TRBV29-1 to TRBJ1-1, with D uncertain. Germline V gene sequence: CDR1 SQVTM, CDR2 ANQGSEA. The CDR3 has 11 amino acids. Between the trimmed V and J ends, which lost 4 bases and 0 bases, there was a span of 3 bases. The CDR3 region has the DNA TGCAGCGTTGTCGTGAACACTGAAGCTTTCTTT. Its protein is CSVVVNTEAFF.

V usage is TRBV19 and J usage is TRBJ1-1, with 8 bases identical to TRBD1. The V and J ends lost 3 bases and 10 bases, in that order; junction bases with no gene match: 4. Germline CDR1 LNHDA, CDR2 SQIVND (reference sequence). The CDR3 is 12 residues long. As DNA, the CDR3 is TGTGCCAGTAGTATCGGACAGGGTGTAGCTTTCTTT. It yields the protein CASSIGQGVAFF.

This clone turned up a few times. The chain uses TRBV2 and TRBJ1-6, with D possibly TRBD1 on 6 matching bases. Deletions cut 7 bases from V and 3 bases from J, with 10 bases between. The CDR3 extends over 14 amino acids. Looked up from germline, CDR1 is SNHLY and CDR2 is FYNNEI. The CDR3 sequence is CASKGTNYNSPLHF. The DNA for the CDR3 is TGTGCCAGCAAGGGGACAAACTATAATTCACCCCTCCACTTT.

The chain employs TRBV7-9 and TRBJ2-4, with D perhaps TRBD2 (6 bases). CDR1 is SEHNR and CDR2 is FQNEAQ in the germline V gene (reference sequence). This CDR3 comprises 16 residues. V lost 7 bases to trimming and J lost 0 bases, with 16 bases between them. The CDR3 DNA is TGTGCCAGCACCCTCCCGGGACTCCTAGCCAAAAACATTCAGTACTTC. Translated: CASTLPGLLAKNIQYF.

The V call is TRBV1, the J call TRBJ2-6; the table's TRBD1 call for D was not verified on the DNA. TRBV1 is given as a pseudogene. The CDR3 spans 16 residues. The CDR3 here is CTSRQTQGNGANVLTF. The CDR3 nucleotides read TGCACCAGCAGGCAAACACAGGGGAACGGGGCCAACGTCCTGACTTTC.

This chain uses TRBV7-2 with TRBJ1-4, with D maybe TRBD1 (5 bases). Trimming shortened V by 3 bases and J by 5 bases, and 10 bases separated the two germline ends. Germline V gene data show CDR1 as SGHTA and CDR2 as FQGNSA. This CDR3 comprises 14 residues. In DNA form, the CDR3 reads TGTGCCAGCAGCTTGTTCGGGGGGAATGAAAAACTGTTTTTT. Protein sequence: CASSLFGGNEKLFF.

The chain recombines TRBV18 with TRBJ2-5; TRBD2 aligns across 9 bases. From germline, CDR1 is KGHSH and CDR2 LQKENI. Trimming removed 0 bases from V and 4 bases from J; junction bases left unmatched: 6. The CDR3 is 16 residues long. The CDR3 region has the DNA TGTGCCAGCTCACCACCGCGCGGGAGGGCCCGAGAGACCCAGTACTTC. It codes for CASSPPRGRARETQYF.

The CDR3 sequence: CASSYPTLGGETQYF. The CDR3 bases are TGTGCCAGCAGCTATCCTACCCTGGGAGGGGAGACCCAGTACTTC. The chain is built from TRBV3-1 (or the pseudogene TRBV3-2) and TRBJ2-5, with TRBD2 matching over 7 bases. Germline CDR1 LGHDT, CDR2 YNNKEL (reference sequence). This CDR3 region has 15 residues. V trimming: 5 bases; J trimming: 5 bases; junction bases outside the gene matches: 11.

This chain links TRBV2 with TRBJ1-1, with D uncertain. Per germline, CDR1 SNHLY and CDR2 FYNNEI. There are 15 residues in the CDR3. Trimming removed 6 bases at V and 1 base at J, with 15 bases between. This CDR3 is CASSPYTRQNTEAFF. DNA for the CDR3: TGTGCCAGCAGCCCCTACACCAGACAGAACACTGAAGCTTTCTTT.

The chain couples TRBV7-9 to TRBJ2-7; 9 bases fit TRBD1. CDR3 length: 15 amino acids. With 5 bases clipped from V and 9 bases from J, the junction kept 14 bases outside the gene matches. CDR1 is SEHNR, CDR2 FQNEAQ, per germline (reference sequence). This CDR3 reads CASSRNQNRGHGQYF. The CDR3 nucleotides read TGTGCCAGCAGCCGAAACCAAAACAGGGGGCATGGGCAGTACTTC.

V gene TRBV7-2 combines with J gene TRBJ1-3; TRBD1 is a possible D gene (6 bases). V lost 3 bases and J 2 bases, leaving 11 bases between the germline ends. Germline CDR1 is SGHTA and CDR2 is FQGNSA. The CDR3 has 15 amino acids. The CDR3 is CASSLAGAAGNTIYF. The CDR3 coding sequence is TGTGCCAGCAGCTTGGCAGGGGCAGCTGGAAACACCATATATTTT.

The chain uses TRBV7-2 and TRBJ2-5; a weak D match, TRBD2 (5 bases). This CDR3 contains 16 residues. Trimming stripped 1 base from V and 1 base from J, with 13 bases between. The germline gives CDR1 SGHTA, CDR2 FQGNSA. The CDR3 spells CASSLGSVAIQETQYF. CDR3 bases: TGTGCCAGCAGCTTAGGTTCGGTAGCGATCCAAGAGACCCAGTACTTC.

The CDR3 nucleotides read TGTGCCAGCAGTTTTCAAGGGAGCGGTAACTATGGCTACACCTTC. Its protein product is CASSFQGSGNYGYTF. V and J are TRBV27 and TRBJ1-2; D gene uncertain. Deletions cut 3 bases from V and 1 base from J, with 12 bases between. CDR3 length: 15 residues. Germline assignment: CDR1 MNHEY and CDR2 SMNVEV (reference sequence).

This chain links TRBV7-6 with TRBJ1-3; 10 bases agree with TRBD1. V lost 5 bases and J lost 0; bases outside the gene matches: 13. CDR3 length: 19 amino acids. Germline V gene sequence: CDR1 SGHVS, CDR2 FNYEAQ. The CDR3 sequence is CASSPRSTGGPISGNTIYF. CDR3 DNA sequence: TGTGCCAGCAGCCCGCGCTCGACAGGGGGCCCAATCTCTGGAAACACCATATATTTT.

V gene TRBV10-3 combines with J gene TRBJ2-1; D gene unclear. The germline gives CDR1 ENHRY, CDR2 SYGVKD. This CDR3 has 16 amino acids. V lost 2 bases and J lost 0, with 11 bases in between. CDR3 sequence reads: CAISEGFRSSYNEQFF. The CDR3 bases are TGTGCCATCAGTGAGGGGTTCCGGAGCTCCTACAATGAGCAGTTCTTC.

The chain carries TRBV27 and TRBJ1-3; 7 bases agree with TRBD1. CDR1 is MNHEY, CDR2 SMNVEV, per germline (reference sequence). This CDR3 comprises 16 residues. V gave up 2 bases and J gave up 0 bases; unmatched junction bases: 4. In DNA, the CDR3 is TGTGCCAGCAGTTTAAGGGGGCTGAGCTCTGGAAACACCATATATTTT. Residues: CASSLRGLSSGNTIYF.

The chain employs TRBV11-2 and TRBJ1-2; maybe TRBD1 (5 bases). Trimming took off 3 bases at V and 7 bases at J, with 15 bases between the two ends. The CDR3 runs to 14 residues. Germline lookup yields CDR1 SGHAT and CDR2 FQNNGV. CDR3 amino acids: CASSFGWDSGGYTF. CDR3 bases: TGTGCCAGCAGCTTCGGCTGGGACTCAGGTGGCTACACCTTC.

V is TRBV3-1 (or the pseudogene TRBV3-2) and J is TRBJ2-3; 7 bases match TRBD2. Germline CDR1 reads LGHDT; CDR2 reads YNNKEL (reference sequence). The CDR3 sequence is 16 residues long. Unmatched junction bases numbered 7, after V lost 3 bases and J lost 1 base. The CDR3 sequence is CASSQTWGGGTDTQYF. The CDR3 DNA sequence: TGTGCCAGCAGCCAGACGTGGGGGGGTGGCACAGATACGCAGTATTTT.

The V and J genes are TRBV3-1 (or the pseudogene TRBV3-2) and TRBJ2-1; 7 bases fit TRBD1. The J segment lost 2 bases and the V segment lost 4 bases, leaving 8 bases of the junction unmatched. There are 16 residues in the CDR3. From germline, CDR1 is LGHDT and CDR2 YNNKEL (reference sequence). As DNA, the CDR3 is TGTGCCAGCAGCCTTGGAAGGACAGGCGCCTACAATGAGCAGTTCTTC. As protein: CASSLGRTGAYNEQFF.

The chain combines TRBV13 with TRBJ1-6; unclear D gene. The CDR3 consists of 15 residues. V lost 5 bases and J lost 3, with 11 bases in between. Looked up from germline, CDR1 is PRHDT and CDR2 is FYEKMQ (reference sequence). In nucleotides, the CDR3 is TGTGCCAGCAGCCCAGGACTGAACTATAATTCACCCCTCCACTTT. As protein: CASSPGLNYNSPLHF.

This chain links TRBV10-2 with TRBJ1-2; D is unresolved. V was trimmed by 8 bases and J by 6 bases, leaving 10 bases between them. CDR1 is WSHSY and CDR2 is SAAADI in the germline V gene. This CDR3 comprises 11 residues. The CDR3 sequence is CASGRDDGYTF. The CDR3 coding sequence is TGCGCCAGCGGGAGGGATGATGGCTACACCTTC.

The chain links TRBV6-5 to TRBJ2-7, with D possibly matching TRBD2 (5 bases). CDR3 length equals 14 residues. The V gene lost 5 bases and the J gene lost 1 base, with 12 bases spanning the gap. The germline gives CDR1 MNHEY, CDR2 SVGAGI. CDR3 coding DNA: TGTGCCAGCAGTACCCCGGGAAAGTCCTACGAGCAGTACTTC. Translated, it gives CASSTPGKSYEQYF.

This chain joins TRBV5-6 and TRBJ2-1, with 10 bases that match TRBD2. CDR3 length: 18 amino acids. Looked up from germline, CDR1 is SGHDT and CDR2 is YYEEEE. V shed 0 bases, J shed 6 bases, and the junction held 12 bases outside the gene matches. CDR3 sequence (DNA): TGTGCCAGCAGCTTGGGAGCGGGAGGGGTTAGAAGGCTCAATGAGCAGTTCTTC. Its protein is CASSLGAGGVRRLNEQFF. Full variable domain (outside the CDR3, taken from reference TRBV5-6 and TRBJ2-1): DAGVTQSPTHLIKTRGQQVTLRCSPKSGHDTVSWYQQALGQGPQFIFQYYEEEERQRGNFPDRFSGHQFPNYSSELNVNALLLGDSALYLCASSLGAGGVRRLNEQFFGPGTRLTVL.

J is TRBJ1-1 and V is TRBV21-1. TRBV21-1 corresponds to a pseudogene. The CDR3 is 14 amino acids. The CDR3 nucleotides are TGTGCCAGCAGCAAAGTTAGCATGAACACTGAAGCTTTCTTT. It yields the protein CASSKVSMNTEAFF.

The chain joins TRBV11-2 to TRBJ1-4; a possible D gene is TRBD1 (5 bases). CDR1 is SGHAT, CDR2 FQNNGV, per germline. CDR3 size: 15 residues. V was clipped by 2 bases and J by 7 bases, with 14 bases between them. CDR3 nucleotides: TGTGCCAGCAGCTTATCCCCCGGGGGGGGTGAAAAACTGTTTTTT. This translates into CASSLSPGGGEKLFF.

The chain carries TRBV18 and TRBJ2-7; unclear D gene. There are 16 residues in the CDR3. Germline CDR1 is KGHSH and CDR2 is LQKENI. Trimming took 6 bases from V and 4 from J, leaving 22 bases between them. The CDR3 loop reads CASSHNTGRRGYEQYF. The CDR3 nucleotides are TGTGCCAGCTCCCATAACACTGGTCGGCGCGGTTACGAGCAGTACTTC.